A single sample gave rise to the 18 T cell receptor beta chains below, sequenced in a study of T cell changes during pregnancy in multiple sclerosis. Sequencing was performed with immunoSEQ multiplex PCR; in TCRdb, only in-frame clones are kept and a portion is missing. The table has about 36,000 clones, 91% seen once; the top ten hold around 0.45%. The specimen was CD4+ T cells from peripheral blood mononuclear cells, collected in the second trimester of pregnancy. These TCRs come from a female donor in good health, enrolled as a control in a pregnancy study.

The chain recombines TRBV6-1 with TRBJ1-1; D unclear. CDR1 and CDR2 from the germline V gene are MNHNS and SASEGT. V was shortened by 3 bases and J by 4 bases, with 9 bases between the two germline ends. The CDR3 runs to 13 residues. The CDR3 DNA follows: TGTGCCAGCAGTGAGAGGGAAGTCACTGAAGCTTTCTTT. Translated: CASSEREVTEAFF.

V gene TRBV6-5 combines with J gene TRBJ1-4, with a possible D match to TRBD1 (6 bases). Between the trimmed V and J ends, which lost 6 bases and 2 bases, there was a span of 13 bases. Germline CDR1 reads MNHEY; CDR2 reads SVGAGI. There are 15 residues in the CDR3. CDR3 sequence reads: CASRRSGVTNEKLFF. The CDR3 DNA is TGTGCCAGCAGACGCTCAGGGGTTACTAATGAAAAACTGTTTTTT.

J is TRBJ2-3 and V is TRBV6-5; a possible D gene is TRBD1 (5 bases). The CDR3 is 14 amino acids. V was cut by 4 bases and J by 2 bases, with 10 bases left in between. The germline CDR1 and CDR2 sequences are MNHEY and SVGAGI. CDR3 DNA: TGTGCCAGCAGTTGGGGCCTATCCACAGATACGCAGTATTTT. Amino acid sequence: CASSWGLSTDTQYF.

This sequence joins TRBV15 and TRBJ2-7; 7 nucleotides agree with TRBD1. The CDR3 covers 16 residues. V gave up 5 bases and J gave up 2 bases; unmatched junction bases: 12. Germline CDR1 LNHNV, CDR2 YYDKDF (reference sequence). DNA for the CDR3: TGTGCCACCAGCTTAAGGGACCGGGACAGCCCCTACGAGCAGTACTTC. Translating it yields CATSLRDRDSPYEQYF.

CDR3 coding DNA: TGCGCCAGCAGCTTGGAGGAGTGGGCTGAAGCTTTCTTT. As protein: CASSLEEWAEAFF. This chain connects TRBV5-1 to TRBJ1-1; D remains unclear. Germline V lookup: CDR1 SGHRS, CDR2 YFSETQ. The CDR3 sequence is 13 residues long. Between the trimmed V and J ends, which lost 0 bases and 6 bases, there was a span of 9 bases.

This clone was picked up one time. The V call is TRBV6-1, the J call TRBJ2-3; 10 nucleotides match TRBD2. CDR1 MNHNS and CDR2 SASEGT come from the germline V gene. J lost 5 bases, V lost 4 bases, and 9 bases had no gene match. The CDR3 contains 16 residues. CDR3 region: CASSVPSGGVLDTQYF. The CDR3 nucleotides are TGTGCCAGCAGTGTCCCCAGCGGGGGGGTGCTAGATACGCAGTATTTT.

The chain combines TRBV18 with TRBJ2-2, with TRBD2 identical over 10 bases. The CDR3 is 18 amino acids. The V gene end was trimmed by 1 base and the J gene end by 0 bases; junction bases not matched to a gene: 5. Germline assignment: CDR1 KGHSH and CDR2 LQKENI. The CDR3 region has the DNA TGTGCCAGCTCACCACGTGAACTAGCGGGATCGAACACCGGGGAGCTGTTTTTT. This gives the protein CASSPRELAGSNTGELFF.

This sequence joins TRBV6-1 and TRBJ2-2; D unclear. Trimming took 2 bases from V and 6 from J, leaving 7 bases between them. The CDR3 covers 13 residues. Germline V gene lookup returns CDR1 MNHNS and CDR2 SASEGT. The CDR3 protein is CASSESGPGELFF. In DNA, the CDR3 is TGTGCCAGCAGTGAATCGGGTCCCGGGGAGCTGTTTTTT.

This clone was counted between two and nine times. The rearrangement joins TRBV6-1 to TRBJ1-2; 8 nucleotides align to TRBD1. Trimming cost V 8 bases and J 8 bases; bases outside gene matches: 4. There are 11 residues in the CDR3. Germline V gene data show CDR1 as MNHNS and CDR2 as SASEGT. CDR3 bases: TGTGCCAGCGACAGGGGTCGAGGCTACACCTTC. Translating it yields CASDRGRGYTF.

This clone was counted a few times. The rearrangement links TRBV9 to TRBJ2-3, with 9 bases aligning to TRBD2. This CDR3 is built from 17 residues. Germline-derived CDR1 and CDR2 are SGDLS and YYNGEE. V lost 4 bases to trimming and J lost 0 bases; unmatched junction nucleotides: 9. DNA of the CDR3: TGTGCCAGCAGCCCCCTAGCAGCGGGAGGAAGCACAGATACGCAGTATTTT. Its protein product is CASSPLAAGGSTDTQYF.

This clone was detected only a few times. This chain links TRBV5-1 with TRBJ2-7; D is unclear. With 0 bases removed from V and 10 bases from J, the gap between germline ends came to 11 bases. The germline CDR1 and CDR2 sequences are SGHRS and YFSETQ. There are 12 residues in the CDR3. CDR3 region: CASSLGRQAQYF. The CDR3 nucleotides are TGCGCCAGCAGCTTGGGTCGCCAGGCACAGTACTTC.

This rearrangement joins TRBV6-6 to TRBJ2-5; the match to TRBD2 covers 7 bases. The CDR3 is made up of 13 amino acids. Germline V gene sequence: CDR1 MNHNY, CDR2 SVGAGI (reference sequence). Trimming cost V 5 bases and J 5 bases; bases outside gene matches: 5. The CDR3, as DNA: TGTGCCAGCAGTCCCGGACTAGGGGAGACCCAGTACTTC. This translates into CASSPGLGETQYF.

J is TRBJ1-4 and V is TRBV7-9; 7 nucleotides align to TRBD1. The ends lost 1 base at V and 7 bases at J; junction bases unmatched: 6. Germline CDR1 is SEHNR and CDR2 is FQNEAQ (reference sequence). CDR3 size: 15 residues. The CDR3 DNA follows: TGTGCCAGCAGCTTAGGAGGGGGCGCAAGTGAAAAACTGTTTTTT. This translates into CASSLGGGASEKLFF. The variable domain in full, with the rest retrieved from reference TRBV7-9 and TRBJ1-4, is DTGVSQNPRHKITKRGQNVTFRCDPISEHNRLYWYRQTLGQGPEFLTYFQNEAQLEKSRLLSDRFSAERPKGSFSTLEIQRTEQGDSAMYLCASSLGGGASEKLFFGSGTQLSVL.

V usage is TRBV18 and J usage is TRBJ1-4; the D is unclear. This CDR3 spans 13 amino acids. Germline CDR1 is KGHSH and CDR2 is LQKENI. The V gene lost 2 bases and the J gene lost 12 bases, with 13 bases spanning the gap. CDR3 sequence: CASSPSVPGELFF. CDR3 coding DNA: TGTGCCAGCTCACCATCTGTCCCGGGTGAACTGTTTTTT. Supplemented by reference TRBV18 and TRBJ1-4, the full variable domain reads NAGVMQNPRHLVRRRGQEARLRCSPMKGHSHVYWYRQLPEEGLKFMVYLQKENIIDESGMPKERFSAEFPKEGPSILRIQQVVRGDSAAYFCASSPSVPGELFFGSGTQLSVL.

V gene TRBV5-1 combines with J gene TRBJ2-7; D is undetermined. CDR1 and CDR2 (germline): SGHRS, YFSETQ. The CDR3 runs 13 residues. V shed 0 bases and J shed 4 bases, with 8 bases lying between them. CDR3 coding DNA: TGCGCCAGCAGCTTGGATTCAGATTACGAGCAGTACTTC. This sequence encodes CASSLDSDYEQYF.

This chain joins TRBV2 and TRBJ2-5; unclear D gene. V lost 0 bases and J lost 5, with 7 bases in between. The CDR3 loop spans 13 amino acids. Germline values: CDR1 SNHLY, CDR2 FYNNEI. The CDR3 DNA reads TGTGCCAGCAGTGAAGCGCAGTGGGAGACCCAGTACTTC. It yields the protein CASSEAQWETQYF. Filled out from reference TRBV2 and TRBJ2-5, the complete variable domain reads EPEVTQTPSHQVTQMGQEVILRCVPISNHLYFYWYRQILGQKVEFLVSFYNNEISEKSEIFDDQFSVERPDGSNFTLKIRSTKLEDSAMYFCASSEAQWETQYFGPGTRLLVL.

A single count supports this clone. This chain joins TRBV19 and TRBJ1-5, with D possibly being TRBD1 (5 bases). CDR1 is LNHDA and CDR2 is SQIVND in the germline V gene (reference sequence). This CDR3 is 15 amino acids long. Trimming removed 10 bases from V and 5 bases from J, with 21 bases in between. The CDR3 region is CATTGTGGVHQPQHF. The CDR3, as DNA: TGTGCCACCACGGGGACCGGAGGGGTCCATCAGCCCCAGCATTTT.

V is TRBV29-1 and J is TRBJ1-2; D unresolved. From germline, CDR1 is SQVTM and CDR2 ANQGSEA. The V and J ends lost 6 bases and 5 bases respectively, with 10 bases between them. The length of the CDR3 is 11 residues. In DNA form, the CDR3 reads TGCAGCGTGACACAGCAGTATGGCTACACCTTC. This codes for CSVTQQYGYTF.